The entry that follows covers one T cell receptor beta chain sequence. This receptor's antigen is unknown. Base-call qualities are not available, and no considerably larger clone is one nucleotide away. This sample was included in a study of OX40 agonist ivuxolimab in advanced cancers. Some background on the complete study: Ivuxolimab, which targeted the costimulatory receptor OX40 (CD134), was an agonistic, fully human IgG2 monoclonal antibody. Intravenous ivuxolimab was administered to patients every 2 weeks at six dose levels: 0.01, 0.1, 0.3, 1.5, 3 and 10 mg/kg. In the dose-escalation cohort, around four fifths of patients were male, and the mean age was 60 years with a range of roughly 20 to 85. The paper covers the monotherapy dose-escalation part of the phase I ivuxolimab trial, which included N ≈ 57 patients. Peripheral TCRbeta sequencing was intended to test whether TCR sequence diversity was altered and clonal T-cell expansion was caused by ivuxolimab. Patients were allowed to have had prior anti-PD-1, anti-PD-L1 or anti-CTLA-4 therapy, and roughly 40% of the dose-escalation patients had previously received checkpoint inhibitors. Partial responses were achieved by three dose-escalation patients, of whom one had hepatocellular carcinoma and two had cutaneous melanoma. Among the approximately 54 dose-escalation patients, some 20 had hepatocellular carcinoma, some 15 melanoma, 9 renal cell carcinoma and 9 head and neck cancer.

General study outcomes and caveats: The antigen specificity of the peripheral T cells that underwent clonal expansion was not determined. At doses of 0.1 to 3.0 mg/kg, clonal expansion of both CD4+ and CD8+ T cells in blood was seen between baseline and week 6. In partial responders in the 0.1-3.0 mg/kg groups, normalized peripheral clonal expansion was found to be among the lowest, especially among CD8+ T cells. On average, CD8+ T cells showed more expanded clones than CD4+ T cells after ivuxolimab. Low levels of normalized T-cell clonal expansion were also shown by some nonresponding patients.

Patients with autoimmune disease history or receiving systemic immunosuppression were excluded from the trial. In every dose cohort, peripheral blood was drawn for TCR sequencing at baseline, cycle 4 day 1, and cycle 7 day 1. The samples were taken from a phase I, first-in-human, multicenter, open-label dose-escalation trial of ivuxolimab. The trial enrolled adults with locally advanced or metastatic head and neck squamous cell, hepatocellular, melanoma or renal cell carcinoma. Before TCR sequencing, CD4+ T cells and CD8+ T cells from peripheral blood were sorted into separate populations. In the germline V gene, CDR1 corresponds to SNHLY and CDR2 to FYNNEI. The junction shows trimming of 6 bases on V and 4 bases on J, and the gene matches do not reach 3 bases of it. Including cysteine and phenylalanine, the CDR3 has 14 amino acids. Here the CDR3 DNA is all that survives: 42 bases in frame from base 1.

Genomic DNA was extracted from sorted cells for sequencing of the TCRbeta CDR3 region. The immunoSEQ Assay was used for sequencing of TCRbeta CDR3 regions. Drawn from immuneACCESS, this table holds only the in-frame rearrangements with V and J called that TCRdb kept. Clones are partly lost; checked studies trace under half to an unresolved V gene and leave the rest unexplained. The table for this sample lists about 50,000 clones; 65% to 85% of them were counted only once. The ten biggest clones cover about an eighth of the sample. The source is an adult with an advanced solid tumor such as melanoma, head and neck, liver or kidney cancer. The V and J segments used are TRBV2 and TRBJ2-5; 12 bases in the middle match TRBD2. Sequenced here: CD4+ or CD8+ T cells sorted from blood, sampled in a trial of the OX40 agonist ivuxolimab. The bases are TGTGCCAGCAGGCCGGGACTAGCGGGAGAGACCCAGTACTTC. It translates as CASRPGLAGETQYF.